Given below is one T cell receptor beta chain in context. The sample comes from a study of blood T cell repertoires in COVID-19. Across the whole study: T cells, B-cell-depleted T cells, or PBMCs provided the cDNA or gDNA that served as material.

Authors' analysis steps: Estimation of nucleated cell counts was performed using reference gene primer amplification. Data came from immunoSEQ multiplex PCR; TCRdb stores just in-frame clones and leaves some out. The V and J calls and clone size are taken from that table; D and trimming were inferred from the DNA. The sample yields 430,000 or so clones, more than 70% seen once. The CDR3 consists of 14 residues. Per the germline V gene, CDR1 is SGHAT and CDR2 is FQNNGV. Trimming took 2 bases from V and 2 from J, leaving 9 bases between them. Recruits, aged roughly 18 to 89 years, lived in 25 or so US areas.

Material: PBMCs or T cells enriched from blood (not recorded which). The chain employs TRBV11-2 and TRBJ1-2; D may be TRBD1 (6 bases). The clonotype was recovered from a woman aged 18-29 years who had been exposed to COVID-19. The CDR3 is CASSLQGWNYGYTF. CDR3 bases: TGTGCCAGCAGCTTACAGGGGTGGAACTATGGCTACACCTTC.